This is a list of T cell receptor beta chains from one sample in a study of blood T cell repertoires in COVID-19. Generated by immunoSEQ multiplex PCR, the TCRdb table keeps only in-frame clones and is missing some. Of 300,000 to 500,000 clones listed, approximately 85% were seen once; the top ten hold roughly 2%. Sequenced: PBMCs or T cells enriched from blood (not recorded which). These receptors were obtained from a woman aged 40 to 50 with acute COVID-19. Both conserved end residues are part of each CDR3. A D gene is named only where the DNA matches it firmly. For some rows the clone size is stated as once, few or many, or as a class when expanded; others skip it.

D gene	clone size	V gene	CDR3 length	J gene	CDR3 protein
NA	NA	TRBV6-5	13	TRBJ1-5	CASRETGTQPQHF
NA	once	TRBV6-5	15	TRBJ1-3	CASSDVTGAGNTIYF
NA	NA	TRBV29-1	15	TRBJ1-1	CSVEDQEAANTEAFF
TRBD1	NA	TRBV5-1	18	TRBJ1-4	CASSLGWTGSATNEKLFF
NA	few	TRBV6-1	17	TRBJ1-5	CASSARIQNNSNQPQHF
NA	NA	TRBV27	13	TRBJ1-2	CASRQAGVNGYTF
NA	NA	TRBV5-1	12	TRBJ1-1	CASSPGRTEAFF
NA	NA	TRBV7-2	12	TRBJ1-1	CASSPPVSGAFF
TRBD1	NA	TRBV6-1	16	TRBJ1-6	CASSEAGTGGNSPLHF
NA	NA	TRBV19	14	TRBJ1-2	CASSIDTGSYGYTF
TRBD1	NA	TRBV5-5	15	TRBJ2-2	CASTLQGRNTGELFF
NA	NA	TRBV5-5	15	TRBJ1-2	CASSLRQGLGKGYTF
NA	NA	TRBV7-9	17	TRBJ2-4	CASSGVQGWGSKNIQYF
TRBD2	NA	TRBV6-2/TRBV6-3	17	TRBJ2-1	CASSYATGTSGGGEQFF
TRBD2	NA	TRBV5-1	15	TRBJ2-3	CASSWAGGGGDTQYF
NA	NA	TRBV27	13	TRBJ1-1	CASSFRRNTEAFF
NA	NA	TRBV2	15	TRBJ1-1	CASSEYGRGATEAFF
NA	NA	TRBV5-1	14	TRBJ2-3	CASSLLGRQDTQYF
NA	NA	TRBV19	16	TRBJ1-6	CASSDSSGSYNSPLHF
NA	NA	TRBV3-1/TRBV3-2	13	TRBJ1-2	CASSQGRENGYTF
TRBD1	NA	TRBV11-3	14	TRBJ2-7	CASSSRDSPYEQYF
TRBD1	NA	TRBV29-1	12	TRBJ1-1	CSGQGQNTEAFF
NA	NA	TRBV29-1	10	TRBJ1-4	CSAIAEKLFF
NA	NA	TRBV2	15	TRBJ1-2	CASSEVLGSSVGYTF
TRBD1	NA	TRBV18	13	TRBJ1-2	CASSSRQGDGYTF
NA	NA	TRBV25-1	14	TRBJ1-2	CASSTGGVGVGYTF
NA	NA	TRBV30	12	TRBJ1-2	CACQQSNYGYTF
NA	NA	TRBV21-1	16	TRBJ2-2	CASNLAGGLNTGELFF
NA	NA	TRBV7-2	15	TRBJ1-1	CASSLLIGANTEAFF
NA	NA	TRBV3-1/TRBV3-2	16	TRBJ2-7	CASSRETGVLRYEQYF
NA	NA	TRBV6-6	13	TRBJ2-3	CASTRTEGDTQYF
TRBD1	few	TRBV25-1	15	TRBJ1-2	CASSDHDRGAAGYTF
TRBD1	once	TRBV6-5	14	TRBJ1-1	CASRTRQGVVEAFF
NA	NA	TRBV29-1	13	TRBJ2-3	CSGYYVGADTQYF
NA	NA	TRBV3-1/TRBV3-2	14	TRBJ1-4	CASSQFGGHEKLFF